This T cell receptor (beta chain) was captured by sequencing in a study of OX40 agonist ivuxolimab in advanced cancers. General study results and limits: On average, CD8+ T cells had more expanded clones than CD4+. Normalized T-cell clonal expansion was also low in a subset of nonresponders.

Data came from immunoSEQ multiplex PCR; TCRdb stores just in-frame clones and leaves some out. The sample consists of approximately 90,000 clones, around 88% of them appearing once. Of note for this clone: What it binds is unknown.

Exclusion applied to patients with autoimmune disease history or systemic immunosuppression. Blood draws occurred at baseline, cycle 4 day 1, and cycle 7 day 1. The CDR3 consists of 15 residues. Deletions cut 7 bases from V and 2 bases from J, with 15 bases between. Germline CDR1 reads MDHEN; CDR2 reads SYDVKM. Specimen: CD4+ or CD8+ T cells sorted from blood, collected in a trial of the OX40 agonist ivuxolimab. This sequence was found in an adult with an advanced solid tumor such as melanoma, head and neck, liver or kidney cancer. This chain uses TRBV28 with TRBJ1-3, with D unclear. The CDR3 nucleotides are TGTGCCAGCAAACCCCCCGAGAGGCCTGGAAACACCATATATTTT. Its translation is CASKPPERPGNTIYF.